This entry lists 26 T cell receptor beta chains sequenced from one sample in a study of T cell responses to AZD1222 COVID-19 vaccine. The table came from immunoSEQ multiplex PCR; TCRdb's copy has only in-frame clones and leaves some out. The table shows 150,000 to 200,000 clones, with 85% to 95% occurring only once. Here the sequenced sample was peripheral blood, taken on day 0 of AZD1222 vaccination. Every receptor here comes from an adult in good health.

The rearrangement links TRBV4-1 to TRBJ1-2, with 12 nucleotides matching TRBD1. From germline, CDR1 is MGHRA and CDR2 YSYEKL. The CDR3 length is 16 residues. V was clipped by 4 bases and J by 4 bases; unmatched bases: 7. This chain's CDR3 is CASSPAGTGGPYGYTF. CDR3 nucleotides: TGCGCCAGCAGCCCGGCCGGGACAGGGGGCCCCTATGGCTACACCTTC.

This chain uses TRBV29-1 with TRBJ1-1, with TRBD1 matching over 7 bases. The V and J ends lost 3 bases and 4 bases, in that order; junction bases with no gene match: 2. The CDR3 loop spans 12 amino acids. The V gene's germline CDR1 is SQVTM and CDR2 ANQGSEA. The CDR3 here is CSVEGQSTEAFF. The CDR3 DNA reads TGCAGCGTTGAGGGACAGTCCACTGAAGCTTTCTTT.

Only one count was recorded for this clone. The chain links TRBV23-1 to TRBJ1-1; 9 bases map to TRBD1. Being an ORF, TRBV23-1 has a function that is uncertain. CDR3 length equals 16 residues. V trimming: 0 bases; J trimming: 2 bases; junction bases outside the gene matches: 4. The CDR3 region is CASSQSAGQGNTEAFF. The CDR3 DNA reads TGCGCCAGCAGTCAATCGGCGGGACAGGGAAACACTGAAGCTTTCTTT.

The count of this clone is one. The V gene is TRBV7-6, the J gene TRBJ1-1, with a tentative D call TRBD1 (5 bases). The ends were cut back, 5 bases at V and 2 bases at J, with 12 bases in the middle. From germline, CDR1 is SGHVS and CDR2 FNYEAQ. The length of the CDR3 is 14 residues. The CDR3 protein is CASSLVQGNTEAFF. CDR3 DNA: TGTGCCAGCAGCCTCGTGCAGGGCAACACTGAAGCTTTCTTT.

The rearrangement joins TRBV28 to TRBJ1-4, with D uncertain. In germline, CDR1 is MDHEN, CDR2 SYDVKM. V was clipped by 3 bases and J by 6 bases, with 17 bases between them. This CDR3 comprises 16 residues. The CDR3 spells CASSFGQVGRHEKLFF. CDR3 DNA: TGTGCCAGCAGTTTTGGTCAAGTGGGCAGGCATGAAAAACTGTTTTTT.

V and J are TRBV30 and TRBJ1-2; D may be TRBD1 (5 bases). V gave up 2 bases and J gave up 8 bases, with 15 bases separating them. The CDR3 extends over 13 amino acids. Germline CDR1 reads GTSNPN; CDR2 reads SVGIG (reference sequence). DNA of the CDR3: TGTGCCTGGAGTCAGTGGGGGTTTGGGGGCTACACCTTC. Encoded protein: CAWSQWGFGGYTF. The full variable domain, rest sourced from reference TRBV30 and TRBJ1-2, is SQTIHQWPATLVQPVGSPLSLECTVEGTSNPNLYWYRQAAGRGLQLLFYSVGIGQISSEVPQNLSASRPQDRQFILSSKKLLLSDSGFYLCAWSQWGFGGYTFGSGTRLTVV.

At least ten counts were recorded for this clone. The chain joins TRBV19 to TRBJ1-5; perhaps TRBD1 as D (5 bases). The V gene lost 5 bases and the J gene lost 2 bases, with 13 bases spanning the gap. The CDR3 totals 15 residues. The germline V gene has CDR1 LNHDA and CDR2 SQIVND (reference sequence). The CDR3 region is CASSPSDTGNQPQHF. CDR3 in DNA: TGTGCCAGTAGTCCCTCGGACACAGGCAATCAGCCCCAGCATTTT.

The gene calls are TRBV10-3 and TRBJ2-7; 8 bases fit TRBD1. J was trimmed by 2 bases and V by 4 bases; bases with no gene match: 4. CDR1 ENHRY and CDR2 SYGVKD come from the germline V gene. This CDR3 has 14 amino acids. The CDR3 sequence: CAISVGQGTYEQYF. In DNA form, the CDR3 reads TGTGCCATCAGTGTCGGACAGGGAACCTACGAGCAGTACTTC.

The chain joins TRBV7-2 to TRBJ1-3; a weak D match, TRBD1 (5 bases). V was clipped by 10 bases and J by 0 bases, with 13 bases between them. The CDR3 is 14 amino acids. CDR1 and CDR2 from the germline V gene are SGHTA and FQGNSA. The CDR3 loop is CATKGAYSGNTIYF. CDR3 sequence (DNA): TGTGCCACCAAAGGGGCCTACTCTGGAAACACCATATATTTT.

The rearrangement uses TRBV5-3 and TRBJ2-3, with 8 bases that match TRBD2. TRBV5-3 is given ORF status, its function remaining uncertain. The CDR3 consists of 17 residues. V shed 0 bases and J 1 base; nucleotides not matched to a gene: 7. CDR3 sequence (DNA): TGTGCCAGAAGCTTGGTCGGGAGGGAGCGGTGCACAGATACGCAGTATTTT. This sequence encodes CARSLVGRERCTDTQYF.

This clone was detected once. The V and J genes are TRBV5-6 and TRBJ1-5, with D tentatively TRBD1 (6 bases). This CDR3 spans 14 amino acids. Trimming took off 3 bases at V and 4 bases at J, with 11 bases between the two ends. Germline-derived CDR1 and CDR2 are SGHDT and YYEEEE. CDR3 DNA: TGTGCCAGCAGCTGGACGGGGGCGAATCAGCCCCAGCATTTT. Protein: CASSWTGANQPQHF.

The chain couples TRBV18 to TRBJ1-5; 8 bases map to TRBD1. There are 15 residues in the CDR3. Germline values: CDR1 KGHSH, CDR2 LQKENI. The ends lost 6 bases at V and 6 bases at J; junction bases unmatched: 10. The DNA for the CDR3 is TGTGCCAGCTCCCAGGGACAGGCGGAGGGTCAGCCCCAGCATTTT. Translation: CASSQGQAEGQPQHF.

The CDR3 sequence: CASSQDSVSGANVLTF. DNA for the CDR3: TGCGCCAGCAGCCAAGATTCCGTCTCTGGGGCCAACGTCCTGACTTTC. The chain links TRBV4-1 to TRBJ2-6; no clear D. CDR3 length equals 16 residues. Germline V gives CDR1 MGHRA, CDR2 YSYEKL. V lost 0 bases and J 0 bases, leaving 6 bases between the germline ends.

This chain links TRBV29-1 with TRBJ1-3, with unresolved D. V lost 5 bases and J 0 bases, leaving 23 bases between the germline ends. Germline CDR1 and CDR2: SQVTM and ANQGSEA. The length of the CDR3 is 18 residues. CDR3 amino acids: CSVPPAPNQSASGNTIYF. The CDR3 DNA reads TGCAGCGTTCCCCCGGCCCCAAATCAGTCAGCCTCTGGAAACACCATATATTTT.

The chain recombines TRBV27 with TRBJ1-1; the D gene is possibly TRBD1 (5 bases). Trimming pared 4 bases from V and 5 bases from J, leaving 17 bases between. This CDR3 is built from 15 residues. The germline V gene has CDR1 MNHEY and CDR2 SMNVEV (reference sequence). CDR3 nucleotides: TGTGCCAGCAGTTCCCGGGACCCAAGGGCAACTGAAGCTTTCTTT. It codes for CASSSRDPRATEAFF.

The chain is built from TRBV2 and TRBJ1-5, with 9 nucleotides matching TRBD1. The junction had 15 bases not matched to a gene; V was cut back by 7 bases and J by 5 bases. This CDR3 region has 17 residues. The germline CDR1 and CDR2 sequences are SNHLY and FYNNEI. CDR3 DNA sequence: TGTGCCAGCAATCCGGGACAGGGTTTCACGGCTGATCAGCCCCAGCATTTT. Translation: CASNPGQGFTADQPQHF.

This rearrangement joins TRBV2 to TRBJ2-7; 7 bases match TRBD1. Trimming removed 5 bases from V and 2 bases from J; junction bases left unmatched: 6. CDR1 and CDR2 from the germline V gene are SNHLY and FYNNEI. The CDR3 has 14 residues. The CDR3 loop is CASSPRQGAYEQYF. The CDR3 DNA follows: TGTGCCAGCAGTCCCAGACAGGGAGCCTACGAGCAGTACTTC. The full variable domain, in which reference TRBV2 and TRBJ2-7 provide the parts outside the CDR3, is EPEVTQTPSHQVTQMGQEVILRCVPISNHLYFYWYRQILGQKVEFLVSFYNNEISEKSEIFDDQFSVERPDGSNFTLKIRSTKLEDSAMYFCASSPRQGAYEQYFGPGTRLTVT.

The V call is TRBV6-1, the J call TRBJ1-2; perhaps TRBD1 as D (5 bases). The CDR3 has 13 amino acids. The germline V gene has CDR1 MNHNS and CDR2 SASEGT. Trimming shortened V by 1 base and J by 8 bases, and 11 bases separated the two germline ends. The CDR3 sequence is CASSEVRDGGYTF. In DNA, the CDR3 is TGTGCCAGCAGTGAAGTCAGGGACGGGGGCTACACCTTC.

The chain joins TRBV18 to TRBJ2-2; D is perhaps TRBD1 or TRBD2 (6 bases each). Germline loops: CDR1 KGHSH, CDR2 LQKENI. Trimming removed 2 bases at V and 1 base at J, with 11 bases between. The CDR3 runs 16 residues. The CDR3 loop reads CASSPVRGQNTGELFF. The DNA of the CDR3 is TGTGCCAGCTCACCAGTCCGGGGGCAGAACACCGGGGAGCTGTTTTTT.

The rearrangement links TRBV5-1 to TRBJ2-3; TRBD2 is a possible D gene (6 bases). Trimming left V 4 bases short and J 4 bases short, with 16 bases between. The length of the CDR3 is 15 residues. Germline V gives CDR1 SGHRS, CDR2 YFSETQ. This CDR3 is CASSPEGSPPDTQYF. Here the CDR3 DNA reads TGCGCCAGCAGCCCGGAGGGGTCCCCCCCAGATACGCAGTATTTT. Based on the CDR3 plus reference TRBV5-1 and TRBJ2-3, the full variable domain is KAGVTQTPRYLIKTRGQQVTLSCSPISGHRSVSWYQQTPGQGLQFLFEYFSETQRNKGNFPGRFSGRQFSNSRSEMNVSTLELGDSALYLCASSPEGSPPDTQYFGPGTRLTVL.

The V call is TRBV6-6, the J call TRBJ1-2; D remains unclear. Germline V lookup: CDR1 MNHNY, CDR2 SVGAGI (reference sequence). The CDR3 has 13 amino acids. V was cut by 8 bases and J by 5 bases, with 15 bases left in between. CDR3 residues: CASGSTATYGYTF. In nucleotides, the CDR3 is TGTGCCAGCGGTTCCACTGCCACTTATGGCTACACCTTC.

V usage is TRBV6-5 and J usage is TRBJ1-2; a weak D match, TRBD1 (5 bases). Germline V gives CDR1 MNHEY, CDR2 SVGAGI. V was trimmed by 2 bases and J by 6 bases, leaving 16 bases between them. The CDR3 covers 15 residues. In nucleotides, the CDR3 is TGTGCCAGCAGTTACGATGGAGGGGCGAGGGATGGCTACACCTTC. Translated: CASSYDGGARDGYTF.

This clone showed up just once. The chain employs TRBV19 and TRBJ1-1, with TRBD1 as a possible D gene (5 bases). The V and J ends lost 3 bases and 4 bases respectively, with 18 bases between them. CDR1 is LNHDA and CDR2 is SQIVND in the germline V gene (reference sequence). There are 16 residues in the CDR3. The CDR3 region has the DNA TGTGCCAGTAGTATCGCTTATTACCGGGGGGGCACTGAAGCTTTCTTT. It is translated as CASSIAYYRGGTEAFF.

This chain connects TRBV2 to TRBJ1-1; possibly TRBD1 for D (6 bases). The V end was cut by 8 bases, the J end by 4 bases, with 20 bases between. The CDR3 spans 15 residues. CDR1 is SNHLY and CDR2 is FYNNEI in the germline V gene. The CDR3, as DNA: TGTGCCAGCGGGAGGGACATGGGGGCGGGCACTGAAGCTTTCTTT. As protein: CASGRDMGAGTEAFF.

This clone showed up just once. The V and J genes are TRBV5-1 and TRBJ1-4; 7 bases match TRBD1. V dropped 1 base and J dropped 7; count of bases not matched to a gene: 7. This CDR3 comprises 15 residues. Looked up from germline, CDR1 is SGHRS and CDR2 is YFSETQ. The CDR3 loop reads CASSLRQGRGEKLFF. The DNA of the CDR3 is TGCGCCAGCAGCTTGCGACAGGGACGGGGTGAAAAACTGTTTTTT.

This clone was detected only once. The chain uses TRBV6-5 and TRBJ2-7; 7 bases agree with TRBD2. CDR3 length equals 13 residues. V lost 2 bases to trimming and J lost 6 bases; unmatched junction nucleotides: 4. Germline V gene lookup returns CDR1 MNHEY and CDR2 SVGAGI. The CDR3 DNA reads as TGTGCCAGCAGTTACGGGTGGGAGGGCGAGCAGTACTTC. This encodes CASSYGWEGEQYF.